This TCR beta chain derives from a study of CD8+ T cells in alopecia areata. The study, taken as a whole, reports: Affected scalp, especially in alopecia totalis/universalis, had a higher clonality than normal scalp did.

Investigators isolated RNA and reverse transcribed it into cDNA to act as the sequencing template. Sequenced by immunoSEQ multiplex PCR; TCRdb stores in-frame clones only, minus some. The sample lists approximately 98,000 clones, approximately 50% occurring once. Remarks on this clone: No antigen is known for it.

This sequence originates from a human donor with alopecia areata. Sample: NKG2D-low CD8+ T cells sorted from blood.

Here the CDR3 DNA reads TGTGCCAGCAGCGTAGCCGGTTATAGCAATCAGCCCCAGCATTTT. Protein: CASSVAGYSNQPQHF. This sequence joins TRBV9 and TRBJ1-5; no definite D call. The CDR3 loop spans 15 amino acids. Trimming left V 0 bases short and J 0 bases short, with 7 bases between. Germline-derived CDR1 and CDR2 are SGDLS and YYNGEE.